The clone carrying this T cell receptor beta chain has ten or more counts. Its antigen is not identified. Trimming pared 4 bases from V and 4 bases from J, leaving 10 bases between. The CDR3 is 13 residues long. Germline V CDR1 and CDR2: SEHNR, FQNEAQ (reference sequence). The record originates from a study of neurological immune-mediated disorders. From the 5' RACE reads, TCRdb called clonotypes with MiXCR, one entry per CDR3 protein. The data show about 55,000 distinct CDR3 sequences, with 3.6% seen just once and approximately 1.6% held by the top ten. Study-wide results and caveats: In HTLV-1-associated myelopathy, TCR clonal expansion was greatest, whereas multiple sclerosis had the least, falling below healthy controls.

Unsorted libraries were prepared from 2 million PBMCs held at -80 C. The chain has TRBV7-9 and TRBJ2-5; D is undetermined. The sequence was obtained from a man aged 25 to 45 with multiple sclerosis. Sequences were obtained from PBMCs. The CDR3 DNA sequence: TGTGCCAGCAGCTCCTCTGGATTAGAGACCCAGTACTTC. It yields the protein CASSSSGLETQYF.